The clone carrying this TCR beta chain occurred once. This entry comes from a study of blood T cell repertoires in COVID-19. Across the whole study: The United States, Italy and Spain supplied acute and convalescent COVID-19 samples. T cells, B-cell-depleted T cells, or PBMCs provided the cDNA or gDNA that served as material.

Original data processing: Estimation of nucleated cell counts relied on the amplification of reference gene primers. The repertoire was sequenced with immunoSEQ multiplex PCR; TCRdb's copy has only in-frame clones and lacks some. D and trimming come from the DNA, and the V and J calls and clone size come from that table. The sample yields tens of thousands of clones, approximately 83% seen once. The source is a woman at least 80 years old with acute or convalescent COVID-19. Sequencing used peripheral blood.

Here the CDR3 reads CAISESAREKVTEAFF. The CDR3 DNA sequence: TGTGCCATCAGTGAGTCGGCCAGGGAAAAGGTCACTGAAGCTTTCTTT. The chain has TRBV10-3 and TRBJ1-1, with D perhaps matching TRBD1 (5 bases). The ends were cut back, 0 bases at V and 4 bases at J, with 15 bases in the middle. This CDR3 comprises 16 residues. Germline V gene lookup returns CDR1 ENHRY and CDR2 SYGVKD.